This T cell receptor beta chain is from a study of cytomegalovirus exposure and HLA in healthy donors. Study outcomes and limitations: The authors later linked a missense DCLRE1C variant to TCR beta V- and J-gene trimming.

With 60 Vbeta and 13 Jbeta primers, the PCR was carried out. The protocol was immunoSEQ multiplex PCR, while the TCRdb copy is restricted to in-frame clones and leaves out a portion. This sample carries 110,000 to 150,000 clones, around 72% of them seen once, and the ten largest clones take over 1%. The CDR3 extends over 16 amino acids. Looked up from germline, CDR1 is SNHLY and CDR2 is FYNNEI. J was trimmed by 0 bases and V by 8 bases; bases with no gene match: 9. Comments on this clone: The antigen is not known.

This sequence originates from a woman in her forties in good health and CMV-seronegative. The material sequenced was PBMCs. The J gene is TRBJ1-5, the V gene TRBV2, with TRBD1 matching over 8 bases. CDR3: CASWGDRSHSNQPQHF. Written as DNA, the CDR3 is TGTGCCAGCTGGGGGGACAGGAGCCATAGCAATCAGCCCCAGCATTTT.